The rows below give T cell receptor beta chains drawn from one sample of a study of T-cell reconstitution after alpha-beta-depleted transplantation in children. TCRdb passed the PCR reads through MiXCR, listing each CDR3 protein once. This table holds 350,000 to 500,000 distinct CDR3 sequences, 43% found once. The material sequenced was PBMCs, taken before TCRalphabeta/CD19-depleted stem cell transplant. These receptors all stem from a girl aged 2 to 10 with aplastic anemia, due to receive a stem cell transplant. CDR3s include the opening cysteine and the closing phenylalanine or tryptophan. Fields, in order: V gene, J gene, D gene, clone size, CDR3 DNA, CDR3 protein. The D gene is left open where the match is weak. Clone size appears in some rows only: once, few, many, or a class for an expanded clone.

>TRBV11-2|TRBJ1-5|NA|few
TGTGCCAGCAGCTTAGGGGGCCAGGAATATAGCAATCAGCCCCAGCATTTT
CASSLGGQEYSNQPQHF
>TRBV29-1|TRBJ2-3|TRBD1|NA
TGCAGCGTTCCCCTTAGGACAGGGGAACGGTCCGATACGCAGTATTTT
CSVPLRTGERSDTQYF
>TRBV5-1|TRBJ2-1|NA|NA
TGCGCCAGCAGCTTGGCAGGACCCCCAAATGAGCAGTTCTTC
CASSLAGPPNEQFF
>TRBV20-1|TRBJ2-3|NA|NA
TGCAGTGCTAGAGCTTGGGATGTTGGGTCAGATACGCAGTATTTT
CSARAWDVGSDTQYF
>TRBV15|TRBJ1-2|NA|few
TGTGCCACCAGCAGAGTGCAGGGTGGGAATGGCTACACCTTC
CATSRVQGGNGYTF
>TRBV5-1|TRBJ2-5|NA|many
TGCGCCAGCAGCTTGGCCAGGGGTGCTCCGGAGACCCAGTACTTC
CASSLARGAPETQYF
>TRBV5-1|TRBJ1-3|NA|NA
TGCGCCAGCGGAATGGGGGCGCAGGGAAACACCATATATTTT
CASGMGAQGNTIYF
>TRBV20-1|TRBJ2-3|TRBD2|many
TGCAGTGCTAGAGGCCAAGCGGGAGGGCCGCATACGCAGTATTTT
CSARGQAGGPHTQYF
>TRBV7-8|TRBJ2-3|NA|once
TGTGCCAGCAGCTTAGGTGATGCGAACACAGATACGCAGTATTTT
CASSLGDANTDTQYF
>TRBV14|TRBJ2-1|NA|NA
TGTGCCAGCAGCCAATACGGGGCCGGTGAGCAGTTCTTC
CASSQYGAGEQFF
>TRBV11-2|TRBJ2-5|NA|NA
TGTGCCAGCAGCTTAGGCCCACGGTTGTCGGAGACCCAGTACTTC
CASSLGPRLSETQYF
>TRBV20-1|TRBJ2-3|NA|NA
TGCAGTGCTCCAACCCGGGATACGCAGTATTTT
CSAPTRDTQYF
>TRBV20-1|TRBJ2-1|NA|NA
TGCAGGGGGGGTAGCGGCCAAAAGCAGTTCTTC
CRGGSGQKQFF
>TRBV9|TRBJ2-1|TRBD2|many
TGTGCCAGCAGCATAATGGGACTAGCGGGATATAGGGAGCAGTTCTTC
CASSIMGLAGYREQFF
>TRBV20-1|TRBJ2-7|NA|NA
TGCAGTGCTCCGCGTGGGGGGAAAGGGCACGAGCAGTACTTC
CSAPRGGKGHEQYF
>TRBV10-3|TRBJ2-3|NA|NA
TGTGCCACCACTACAGGGAGGGTTCGGGACACAGATCTCACAGATACGCAGTATTTT
CATTTGRVRDTDLTDTQYF
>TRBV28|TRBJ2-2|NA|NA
TGTCCCAGCAGTCGGCCCCCCCGGGAGCTGTTTTTT
CPSSRPPRELFF
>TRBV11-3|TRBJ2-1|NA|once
TGTGCCAGCAGCTTAGAAGAAGATGAGCAGTTCTTC
CASSLEEDEQFF
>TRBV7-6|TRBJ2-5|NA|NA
TGTGCCAGCAGCCCAAGATGGGAGACCCAGTACTTC
CASSPRWETQYF
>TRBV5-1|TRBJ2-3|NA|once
TGCGCCAGCAGCATACAGGACCGGGGGGATACGCAGTATTTT
CASSIQDRGDTQYF